Below are 18 T cell receptor beta chains sequenced from a single sample in a study of T cells after yellow fever vaccination. TCRdb passed the 5' RACE reads through MiXCR, listing each CDR3 protein once. The repertoire has under 700,000 distinct CDR3 sequences, around a sixth of them found once; the top ten carry around a sixth. Sequencing used PBMCs, obtained more than 4 days after the first yellow fever vaccination. All receptors come from a man between 18 and 35 years old who received the YFV17D yellow fever vaccine.

This clonotype was seen a handful of times. This chain joins TRBV6-5 and TRBJ1-6, with unresolved D. The germline V gene has CDR1 MNHEY and CDR2 SVGAGI. V lost 6 bases and J lost 13, with 19 bases in between. The CDR3 has 14 amino acids. The CDR3 reads CASSSEYRLPPLHF. Here the CDR3 DNA reads TGTGCCAGCAGCTCCGAGTACCGGCTACCGCCCCTCCACTTT.

This clonotype was recorded a few times. This chain connects TRBV30 to TRBJ2-3; 8 bases map to TRBD2. This CDR3 is 14 amino acids long. Germline assignment: CDR1 GTSNPN and CDR2 SVGIG (reference sequence). J lost 6 bases, V lost 0 bases, and 5 bases had no gene match. The DNA for the CDR3 is TGTGCCTGGAGTGTCAGCGGGGGCTGGGATACGCAGTATTTT. Its translation is CAWSVSGGWDTQYF.

The chain is built from TRBV6-6 and TRBJ1-5; D is ambiguous. The CDR3 covers 10 residues. Germline V lookup: CDR1 MNHNY, CDR2 SVGAGI (reference sequence). With 7 bases removed from V and 8 bases from J, the gap between germline ends came to 6 bases. The CDR3 DNA sequence: TGTGCCAGCAACATAGAGCCCCAGCATTTT. Encoded protein: CASNIEPQHF.

V gene TRBV7-8 combines with J gene TRBJ1-5, with TRBD1 identical over 7 bases. CDR3 length equals 13 residues. V lost 7 bases, J lost 6 bases, and 6 bases stayed unmatched. Germline CDR1 reads SGHVS; CDR2 reads FQNEAQ. CDR3 nucleotide sequence: TGTGCCAGCACCTCTGCAGGGGGTCAGCCCCAGCATTTT. Protein product: CASTSAGGQPQHF.

The rearrangement links TRBV28 to TRBJ2-5; the D is unclear. Germline values: CDR1 MDHEN, CDR2 SYDVKM. V was trimmed by 4 bases and J by 0 bases, leaving 9 bases between them. This CDR3 is built from 14 residues. The CDR3 is CASSSQPYQETQYF. The CDR3 DNA reads as TGTGCCAGCAGTTCCCAGCCTTACCAAGAGACCCAGTACTTC.

The chain has TRBV6-4 and TRBJ2-5; D may be TRBD1 (5 bases). The germline gives CDR1 MRHNA, CDR2 SNTAGT. Trimming pared 4 bases from V and 1 base from J, leaving 13 bases between. The CDR3 totals 15 residues. Here the CDR3 DNA reads TGTGCCAGCAGTGGTATAGGTAGGGGCCAAGAGACCCAGTACTTC. This sequence encodes CASSGIGRGQETQYF.

The chain is built from TRBV7-9 and TRBJ2-1; D might be TRBD1 (6 bases). CDR1 and CDR2 from the germline V gene are SEHNR and FQNEAQ (reference sequence). The CDR3 has 14 residues. V was cut by 3 bases and J by 6 bases, with 12 bases left in between. The CDR3 coding sequence is TGTGCCAGCAGCTTGACAGGTTCCGGCAATGAGCAGTTCTTC. Its translation is CASSLTGSGNEQFF.

This clonotype was seen a handful of times. The CDR3 here is CSARRRGGETQYF. As DNA, the CDR3 is TGCAGTGCTAGACGGCGGGGGGGAGAGACCCAGTACTTC. The chain employs TRBV20-1 and TRBJ2-5; 9 nucleotides line up with TRBD2. Per the germline V gene, CDR1 is DFQATT and CDR2 is SNEGSKA (reference sequence). There are 13 residues in the CDR3. Trimming took 2 bases from V and 4 from J; bases not matched to a gene: 2.

The chain has TRBV5-1 and TRBJ2-7, with 9 bases identical to TRBD1. Germline V gene data show CDR1 as SGHRS and CDR2 as YFSETQ. The CDR3 has 18 residues. After removal of 0 bases from V and 1 base from J, the junction contained 11 bases not matched to a gene. CDR3: CASSLEDTYRGPSYEQYF. DNA of the CDR3: TGCGCCAGCAGCTTGGAGGATACTTACAGGGGGCCGTCCTACGAGCAGTACTTC. Full variable domain (rest looked up from reference TRBV5-1 and TRBJ2-7): KAGVTQTPRYLIKTRGQQVTLSCSPISGHRSVSWYQQTPGQGLQFLFEYFSETQRNKGNFPGRFSGRQFSNSRSEMNVSTLELGDSALYLCASSLEDTYRGPSYEQYFGPGTRLTVT.

In its sample, this clonotype was seen a few times. The rearrangement uses TRBV12-3 or TRBV12-4 and TRBJ1-2; no clear D. CDR3 size: 13 residues. Trimming took 7 bases from V and 5 from J, leaving 14 bases between them. CDR3 in amino acids: CASTFDKGYGYTF. The CDR3 bases are TGTGCCAGCACCTTCGACAAGGGATATGGCTACACCTTC.

This clonotype was counted only a few times. The CDR3 nucleotides read TGTGCCAGTAGTATACGGGGACTGAACACTGAAGCTTTCTTT. Translation gives CASSIRGLNTEAFF. The genes are TRBV19 and TRBJ1-1; possible D gene TRBD1, 5 bases. CDR1 and CDR2 from the germline V gene are LNHDA and SQIVND (reference sequence). This CDR3 is 14 amino acids long. V was cut by 2 bases and J by 0 bases, with 7 bases left in between.

This clonotype was observed at least ten times. This rearrangement joins TRBV5-1 to TRBJ2-7; D remains unclear. CDR3 size: 14 residues. From germline, CDR1 is SGHRS and CDR2 YFSETQ. The V end lost 5 bases, the J end lost 0 bases, and 12 bases lay between the germline ends. The CDR3 loop is CASSQGPISYEQYF. CDR3 in DNA: TGCGCCAGCAGTCAAGGACCGATCTCCTACGAGCAGTACTTC.

This clonotype has a handful of counts. V usage is TRBV19 and J usage is TRBJ1-5; weak D call: TRBD1 (6 bases). V was pared by 1 base and J by 1 base, with 11 bases between. The germline V gene has CDR1 LNHDA and CDR2 SQIVND (reference sequence). The CDR3 runs 16 residues. The CDR3 loop reads CASSIAGAGSNQPQHF. The CDR3 nucleotides are TGTGCCAGTAGTATAGCAGGGGCGGGGAGCAATCAGCCCCAGCATTTT.

This clonotype was detected only a few times. The CDR3 coding sequence is TGTGCCAGCAGCCTAACTTCGAACCGGGACAGGGGGTACGAGCAGTACTTC. The encoded protein is CASSLTSNRDRGYEQYF. The chain is built from TRBV11-2 and TRBJ2-7, with 11 positions matching TRBD1. The CDR3 is 17 amino acids. The germline gives CDR1 SGHAT, CDR2 FQNNGV. Trimming at V came to 5 bases and at J to 4 bases, leaving 13 bases not matched to a gene.

V gene TRBV5-3 combines with J gene TRBJ2-1; D is perhaps TRBD2 (6 bases). TRBV5-3 is labeled an ORF, and its function is uncertain. The CDR3 extends over 13 amino acids. The V end was cut by 9 bases, the J end by 8 bases, with 18 bases between. The CDR3 region has the DNA TGTGCCATGGGCCGTCAGTCGGGGGATGAGCAGTTCTTC. Translating gives CAMGRQSGDEQFF.

This rearrangement joins TRBV20-1 to TRBJ2-3; TRBD2 agrees at 7 bases. CDR1 is DFQATT and CDR2 is SNEGSKA in the germline V gene (reference sequence). V lost 1 base and J lost 2; bases outside the gene matches: 6. CDR3 length: 15 amino acids. CDR3 residues: CSARVPGTNTDTQYF. Written as DNA, the CDR3 is TGCAGTGCTAGAGTGCCGGGGACTAACACAGATACGCAGTATTTT.

This clonotype was detected only a few times. J is TRBJ2-7 and V is TRBV5-4, with 9 bases matching TRBD2. V dropped 0 bases and J dropped 3; count of bases not matched to a gene: 10. There are 17 residues in the CDR3. Germline CDR1 is SGHNT and CDR2 is YYREEE (reference sequence). The CDR3 spells CASSLGTQASGNYEQYF. The CDR3 DNA follows: TGTGCCAGCAGCTTGGGAACTCAGGCTAGCGGGAACTACGAGCAGTACTTC. The full variable domain, with the rest looked up from reference TRBV5-4 and TRBJ2-7, is ETGVTQSPTHLIKTRGQQVTLRCSSQSGHNTVSWYQQALGQGPQFIFQYYREEENGRGNFPPRFSGLQFPNYSSELNVNALELDDSALYLCASSLGTQASGNYEQYFGPGTRLTVT.

This clonotype was detected only a few times. The chain joins TRBV11-2 to TRBJ2-1; 8 bases agree with TRBD2. Germline V CDR1 and CDR2: SGHAT, FQNNGV. The CDR3 has 13 residues. J gave up 6 bases and V 10 bases, and 8 bases lay outside the gene matches. The chain's CDR3 is CATRGGAGNEQFF. As DNA, the CDR3 is TGTGCCACCCGGGGGGGGGCCGGCAATGAGCAGTTCTTC. The full variable domain, in which reference TRBV11-2 and TRBJ2-1 provide the parts outside the CDR3, is EAGVAQSPRYKIIEKRQSVAFWCNPISGHATLYWYQQILGQGPKLLIQFQNNGVVDDSQLPKDRFSAERLKGVDSTLKIQPAKLEDSAVYLCATRGGAGNEQFFGPGTRLTVL.